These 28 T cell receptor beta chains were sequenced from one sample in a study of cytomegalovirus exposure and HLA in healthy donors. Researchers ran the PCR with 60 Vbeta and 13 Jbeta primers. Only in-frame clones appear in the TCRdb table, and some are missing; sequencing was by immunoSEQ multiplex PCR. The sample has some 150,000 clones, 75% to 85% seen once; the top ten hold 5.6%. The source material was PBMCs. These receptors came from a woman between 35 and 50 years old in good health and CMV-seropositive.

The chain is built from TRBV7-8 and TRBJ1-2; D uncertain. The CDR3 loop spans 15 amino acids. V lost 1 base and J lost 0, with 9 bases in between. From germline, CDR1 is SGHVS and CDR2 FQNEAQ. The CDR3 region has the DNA TGTGCCAGCAGCTTAGTTTTAGCCCCTAACTATGGCTACACCTTC. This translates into CASSLVLAPNYGYTF.

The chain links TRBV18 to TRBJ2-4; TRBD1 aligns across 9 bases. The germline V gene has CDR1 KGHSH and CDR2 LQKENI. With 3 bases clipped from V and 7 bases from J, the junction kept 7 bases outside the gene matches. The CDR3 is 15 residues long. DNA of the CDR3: TGTGCCAGCTCACCTCCGGGACAGGGTTTTAACATTCAGTACTTC. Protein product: CASSPPGQGFNIQYF.

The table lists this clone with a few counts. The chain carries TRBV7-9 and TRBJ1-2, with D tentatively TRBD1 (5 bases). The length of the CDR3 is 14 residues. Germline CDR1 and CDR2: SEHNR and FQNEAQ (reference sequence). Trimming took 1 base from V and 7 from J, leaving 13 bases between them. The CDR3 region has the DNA TGTGCCAGCAGCTTAGGGGCTCGACAGTCTGGCTACACCTTC. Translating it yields CASSLGARQSGYTF.

CDR3 DNA: TGTGCCAGCAGCGTAGGGGGGGATCGGTCTCAGCCCCAGCATTTT. This codes for CASSVGGDRSQPQHF. V usage is TRBV9 and J usage is TRBJ1-5, with D tentatively TRBD1 (5 bases). Between the trimmed V and J ends, which lost 0 bases and 6 bases, there was a span of 13 bases. CDR1 is SGDLS and CDR2 is YYNGEE in the germline V gene. The CDR3 has 15 amino acids. Using reference TRBV9 and TRBJ1-5 for the parts outside the CDR3, the full variable domain is DSGVTQTPKHLITATGQRVTLRCSPRSGDLSVYWYQQSLDQGLQFLIQYYNGEERAKGNILERFSAQQFPDLHSELNLSSLELGDSALYFCASSVGGDRSQPQHFGDGTRLSIL.

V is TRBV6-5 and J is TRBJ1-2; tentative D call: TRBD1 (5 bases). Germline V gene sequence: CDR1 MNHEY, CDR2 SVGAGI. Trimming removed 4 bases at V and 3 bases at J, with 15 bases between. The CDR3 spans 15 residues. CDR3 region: CASSFFFRADYGYTF. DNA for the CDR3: TGTGCCAGCAGTTTCTTCTTCAGGGCTGACTATGGCTACACCTTC.

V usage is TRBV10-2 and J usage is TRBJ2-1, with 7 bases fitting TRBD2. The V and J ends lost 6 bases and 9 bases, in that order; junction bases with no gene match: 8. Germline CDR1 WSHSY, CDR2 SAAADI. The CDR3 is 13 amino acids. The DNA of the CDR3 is TGCGCCAGCAGCCCCGGACTAGTGGGTGAGCAGTTCTTC. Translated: CASSPGLVGEQFF.

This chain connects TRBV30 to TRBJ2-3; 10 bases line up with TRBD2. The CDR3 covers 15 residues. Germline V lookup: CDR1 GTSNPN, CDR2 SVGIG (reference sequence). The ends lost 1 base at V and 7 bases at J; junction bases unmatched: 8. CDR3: CAWSEVAGGHYTQYF. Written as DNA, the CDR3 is TGTGCCTGGAGTGAGGTAGCGGGAGGTCATTATACGCAGTATTTT.

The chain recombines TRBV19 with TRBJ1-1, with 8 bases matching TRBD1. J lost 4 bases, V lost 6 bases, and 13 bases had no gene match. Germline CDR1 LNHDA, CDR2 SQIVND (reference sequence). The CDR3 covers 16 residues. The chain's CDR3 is CASSARQGARGTEAFF. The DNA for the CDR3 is TGTGCCAGTAGCGCCAGGCAGGGGGCTAGAGGCACTGAAGCTTTCTTT. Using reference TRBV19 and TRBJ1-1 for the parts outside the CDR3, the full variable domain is DGGITQSPKYLFRKEGQNVTLSCEQNLNHDAMYWYRQDPGQGLRLIYYSQIVNDFQKGDIAEGYSVSREKKESFPLTVTSAQKNPTAFYLCASSARQGARGTEAFFGQGTRLTVV.

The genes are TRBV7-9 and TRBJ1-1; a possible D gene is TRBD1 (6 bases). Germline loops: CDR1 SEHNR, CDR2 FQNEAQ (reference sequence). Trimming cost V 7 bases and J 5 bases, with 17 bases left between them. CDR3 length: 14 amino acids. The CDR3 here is CASTLATGLTEAFF. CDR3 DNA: TGTGCCAGCACCCTGGCTACAGGGCTGACTGAAGCTTTCTTT.

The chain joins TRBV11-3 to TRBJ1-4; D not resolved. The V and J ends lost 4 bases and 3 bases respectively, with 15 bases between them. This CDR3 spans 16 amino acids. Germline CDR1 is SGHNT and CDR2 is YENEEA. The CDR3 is CASSSKMYGANEKLFF. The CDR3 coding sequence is TGTGCCAGCAGCTCGAAAATGTACGGAGCTAATGAAAAACTGTTTTTT. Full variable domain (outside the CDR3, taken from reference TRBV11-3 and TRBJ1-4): EAGVVQSPRYKIIEKKQPVAFWCNPISGHNTLYWYLQNLGQGPELLIRYENEEAVDDSQLPKDRFSAERLKGVDSTLKIQPAELGDSAVYLCASSSKMYGANEKLFFGSGTQLSVL.

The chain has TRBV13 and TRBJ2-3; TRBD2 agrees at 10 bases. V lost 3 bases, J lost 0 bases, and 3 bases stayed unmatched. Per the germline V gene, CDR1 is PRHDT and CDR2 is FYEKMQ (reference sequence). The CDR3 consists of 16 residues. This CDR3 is CASSFSTSGSTDTQYF. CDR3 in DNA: TGTGCCAGCAGCTTCTCGACTAGCGGGAGCACAGATACGCAGTATTTT.

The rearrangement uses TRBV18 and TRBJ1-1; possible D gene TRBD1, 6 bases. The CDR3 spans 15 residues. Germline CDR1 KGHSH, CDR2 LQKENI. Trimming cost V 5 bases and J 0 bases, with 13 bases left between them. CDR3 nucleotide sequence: TGTGCCAGCTCAAGACAGGAGTTCATGAACACTGAAGCTTTCTTT. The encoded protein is CASSRQEFMNTEAFF.

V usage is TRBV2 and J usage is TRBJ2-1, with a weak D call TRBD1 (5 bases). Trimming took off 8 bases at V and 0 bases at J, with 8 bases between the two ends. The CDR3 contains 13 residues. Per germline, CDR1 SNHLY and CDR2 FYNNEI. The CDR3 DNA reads TGTGCCAGCTACAGGAGCTCCTACAATGAGCAGTTCTTC. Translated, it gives CASYRSSYNEQFF.

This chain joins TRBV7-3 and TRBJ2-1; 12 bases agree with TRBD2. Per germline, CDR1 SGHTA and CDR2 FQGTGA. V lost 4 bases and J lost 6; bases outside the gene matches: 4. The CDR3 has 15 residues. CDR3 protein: CASSSRLAGVNEQFF. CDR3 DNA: TGTGCCAGCAGCTCCCGACTAGCGGGAGTCAATGAGCAGTTCTTC.

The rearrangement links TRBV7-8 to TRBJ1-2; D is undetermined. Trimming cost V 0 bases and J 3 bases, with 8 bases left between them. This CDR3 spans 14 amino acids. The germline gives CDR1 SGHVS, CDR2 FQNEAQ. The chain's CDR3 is CASSLARTDYGYTF. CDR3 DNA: TGTGCCAGCAGCTTAGCGAGAACCGACTATGGCTACACCTTC.

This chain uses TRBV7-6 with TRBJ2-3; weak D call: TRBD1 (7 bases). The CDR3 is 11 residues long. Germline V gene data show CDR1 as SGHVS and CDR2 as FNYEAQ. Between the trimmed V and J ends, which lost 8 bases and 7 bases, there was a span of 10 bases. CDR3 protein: CASQGGNTQYF. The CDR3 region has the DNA TGTGCCAGCCAGGGGGGCAATACGCAGTATTTT.

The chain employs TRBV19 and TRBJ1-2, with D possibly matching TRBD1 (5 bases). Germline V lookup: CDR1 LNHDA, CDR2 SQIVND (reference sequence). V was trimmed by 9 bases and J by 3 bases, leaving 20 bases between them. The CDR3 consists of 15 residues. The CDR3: CASKLQGPRHYGYTF. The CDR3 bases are TGTGCCAGCAAACTCCAGGGCCCCCGACACTATGGCTACACCTTC.

CDR3 protein: CASSLARTGGNTIYF. Here the CDR3 DNA reads TGTGCCAGCAGCTTAGCGCGCACAGGGGGAAACACCATATATTTT. V gene TRBV7-6 combines with J gene TRBJ1-3, with D possibly being TRBD1 (6 bases). V gave up 0 bases and J gave up 4 bases, with 10 bases separating them. The CDR3 spans 15 residues. Per germline, CDR1 SGHVS and CDR2 FNYEAQ.

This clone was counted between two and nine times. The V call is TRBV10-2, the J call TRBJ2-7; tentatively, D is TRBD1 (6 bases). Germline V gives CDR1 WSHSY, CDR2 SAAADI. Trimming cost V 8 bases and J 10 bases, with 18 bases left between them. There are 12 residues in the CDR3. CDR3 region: CASAARTVIQYF. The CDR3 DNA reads TGCGCCAGCGCAGCCCGGACAGTTATTCAGTACTTC.

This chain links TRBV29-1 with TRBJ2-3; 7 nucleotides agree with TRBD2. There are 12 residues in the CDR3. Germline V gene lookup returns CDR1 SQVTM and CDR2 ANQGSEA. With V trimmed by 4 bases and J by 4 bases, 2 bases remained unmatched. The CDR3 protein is CSVVLAADTQYF. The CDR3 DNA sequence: TGCAGCGTTGTTCTAGCGGCAGATACGCAGTATTTT.

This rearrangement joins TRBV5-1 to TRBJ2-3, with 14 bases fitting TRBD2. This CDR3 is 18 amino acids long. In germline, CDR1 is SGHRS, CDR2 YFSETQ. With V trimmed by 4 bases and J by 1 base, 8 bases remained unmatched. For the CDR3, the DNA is TGCGCCAGCAGCACCACCGGGACTAGCGGGAGAGGCACAGATACGCAGTATTTT. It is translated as CASSTTGTSGRGTDTQYF.

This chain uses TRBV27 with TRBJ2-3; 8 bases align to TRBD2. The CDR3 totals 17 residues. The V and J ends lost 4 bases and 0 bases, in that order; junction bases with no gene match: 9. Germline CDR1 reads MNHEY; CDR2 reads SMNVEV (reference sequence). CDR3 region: CASSYRPSGSSTDTQYF. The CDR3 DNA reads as TGTGCCAGCAGTTATAGGCCTAGCGGGTCTAGCACAGATACGCAGTATTTT.

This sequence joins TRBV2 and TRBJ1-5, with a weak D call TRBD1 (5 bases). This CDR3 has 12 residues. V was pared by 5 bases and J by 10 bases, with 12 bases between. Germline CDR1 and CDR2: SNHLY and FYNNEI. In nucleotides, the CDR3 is TGTGCCAGCAGTAGGGACTTCGAACCCCAGCATTTT. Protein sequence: CASSRDFEPQHF. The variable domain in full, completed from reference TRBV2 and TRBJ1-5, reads EPEVTQTPSHQVTQMGQEVILRCVPISNHLYFYWYRQILGQKVEFLVSFYNNEISEKSEIFDDQFSVERPDGSNFTLKIRSTKLEDSAMYFCASSRDFEPQHFGDGTRLSIL.

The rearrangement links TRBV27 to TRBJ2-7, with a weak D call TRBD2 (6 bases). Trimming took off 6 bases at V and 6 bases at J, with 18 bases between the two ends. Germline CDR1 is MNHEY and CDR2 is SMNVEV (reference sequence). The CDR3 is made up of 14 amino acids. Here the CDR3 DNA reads TGTGCCAGCAGCCCGGGACTCCCCATTAGCGAGCAGTACTTC. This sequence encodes CASSPGLPISEQYF.

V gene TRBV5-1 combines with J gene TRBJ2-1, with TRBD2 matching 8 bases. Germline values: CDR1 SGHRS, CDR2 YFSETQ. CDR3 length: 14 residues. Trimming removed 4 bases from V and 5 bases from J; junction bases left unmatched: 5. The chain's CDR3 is CASSGTRGDNEQFF. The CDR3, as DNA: TGCGCCAGCAGCGGGACTAGAGGAGACAATGAGCAGTTCTTC.

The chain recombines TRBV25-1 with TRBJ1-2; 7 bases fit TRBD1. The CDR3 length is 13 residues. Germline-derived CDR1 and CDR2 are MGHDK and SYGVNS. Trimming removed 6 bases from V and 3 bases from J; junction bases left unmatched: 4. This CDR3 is CASRTGVDYGYTF. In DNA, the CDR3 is TGTGCCAGCAGAACAGGGGTTGACTATGGCTACACCTTC.

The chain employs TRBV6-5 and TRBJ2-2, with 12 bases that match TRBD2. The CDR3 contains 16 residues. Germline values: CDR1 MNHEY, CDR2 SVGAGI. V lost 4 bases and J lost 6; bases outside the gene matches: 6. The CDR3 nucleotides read TGTGCCAGCAGTTTGACTAGCGGGAGAAAATCCGGGGAGCTGTTTTTT. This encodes CASSLTSGRKSGELFF.

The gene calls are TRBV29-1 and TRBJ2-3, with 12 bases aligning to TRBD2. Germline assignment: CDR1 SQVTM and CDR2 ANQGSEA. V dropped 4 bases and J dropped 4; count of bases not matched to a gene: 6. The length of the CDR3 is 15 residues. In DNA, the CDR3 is TGCAGCGTTGGGCTAGCGGGAGGGCAGTCAGATACGCAGTATTTT. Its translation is CSVGLAGGQSDTQYF.